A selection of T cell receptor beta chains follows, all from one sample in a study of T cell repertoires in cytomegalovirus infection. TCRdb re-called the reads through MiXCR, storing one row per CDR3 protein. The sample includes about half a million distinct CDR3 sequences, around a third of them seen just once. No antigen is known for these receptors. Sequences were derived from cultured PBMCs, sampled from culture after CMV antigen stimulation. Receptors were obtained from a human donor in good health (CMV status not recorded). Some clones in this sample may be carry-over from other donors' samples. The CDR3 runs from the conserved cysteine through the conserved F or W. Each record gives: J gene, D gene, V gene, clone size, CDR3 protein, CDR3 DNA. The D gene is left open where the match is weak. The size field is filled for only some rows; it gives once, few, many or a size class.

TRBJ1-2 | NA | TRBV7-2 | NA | CASSFQGPYGYTF | TGTGCCAGCAGCTTTCAGGGCCCCTATGGCTACACCTTC
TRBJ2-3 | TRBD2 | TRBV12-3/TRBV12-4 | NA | CASSFSVAGPTDTQYF | TGTGCCAGCAGTTTTTCCGTAGCGGGCCCCACAGATACGCAGTATTTT
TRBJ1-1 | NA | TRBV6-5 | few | CASSYSKTRGGRNTEAFF | TGTGCCAGCAGTTATTCGAAGACTCGTGGTGGAAGGAACACTGAAGCTTTCTTT
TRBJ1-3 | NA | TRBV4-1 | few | CASSPTSSGNTIYF | TGTGCCAGCAGCCCGACATCTTCTGGAAACACCATATATTTT
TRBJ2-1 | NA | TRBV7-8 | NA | CASSRTEGSYNEQFF | TGTGCCAGCAGCCGGACTGAGGGGTCCTACAATGAGCAGTTCTTC
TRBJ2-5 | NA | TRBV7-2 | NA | CASSTGPSQETQYF | TGTGCCAGCAGCACTGGTCCCTCCCAAGAGACCCAGTACTTC
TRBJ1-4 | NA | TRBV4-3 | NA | CASSQESGKPNEKLFF | TGCGCCAGCAGCCAAGAGTCCGGGAAGCCTAATGAAAAACTGTTTTTT
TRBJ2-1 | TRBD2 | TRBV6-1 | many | CASSDSGSSYNEQFF | TGTGCCAGCAGCGATAGCGGGAGCTCCTACAATGAGCAGTTCTTC
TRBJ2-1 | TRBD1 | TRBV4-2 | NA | CASSQDRGDEQFF | TGTGCCAGCAGCCAGGACAGGGGCGATGAGCAGTTCTTC
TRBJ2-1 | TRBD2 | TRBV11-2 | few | CASTLLGGSNEQFF | TGTGCCAGCACCCTCCTGGGGGGGTCCAATGAGCAGTTCTTC
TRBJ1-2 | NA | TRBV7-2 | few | CASSLARGAGNYGYTF | TGTGCCAGCAGCTTAGCGCGGGGGGCGGGAAACTATGGCTACACCTTC
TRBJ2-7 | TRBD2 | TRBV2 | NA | CASSGKGLAGSLSYEQYF | TGTGCCAGCAGTGGAAAGGGACTAGCGGGTTCGTTATCCTACGAGCAGTACTTC
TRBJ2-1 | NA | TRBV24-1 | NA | CATNPGSSYNEQFF | TGTGCCACCAATCCGGGAAGCTCCTACAATGAGCAGTTCTTC
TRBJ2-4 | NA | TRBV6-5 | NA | CASGAAGAKNIQYF | TGTGCCAGCGGTGCCGCGGGAGCCAAAAACATTCAGTACTTC
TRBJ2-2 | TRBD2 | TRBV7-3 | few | CASSLMREGYTGELFF | TGTGCCAGCAGCTTAATGCGGGAGGGATACACCGGGGAGCTGTTTTTT
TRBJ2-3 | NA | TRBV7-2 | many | CASSLGRTTLITDTQYF | TGTGCCAGCAGCCTTGGGCGGACTACTCTAATCACAGATACGCAGTATTTT
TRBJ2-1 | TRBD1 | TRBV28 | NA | CASRGTGVYEQFF | TGTGCCAGCAGGGGGACAGGGGTATATGAGCAGTTCTTC
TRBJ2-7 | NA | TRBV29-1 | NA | CSVGNPAGLSIEQYF | TGCAGCGTTGGAAACCCCGCAGGGCTCAGCATCGAGCAGTACTTC
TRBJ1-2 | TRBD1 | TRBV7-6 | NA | CASSLDRALYGYTF | TGTGCCAGCAGCCTGGACAGGGCCCTATATGGCTACACCTTC
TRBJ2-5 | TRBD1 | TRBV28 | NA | CASSLPGTGTGETQYF | TGTGCCAGCAGTCTCCCCGGGACCGGGACAGGGGAGACCCAGTACTTC
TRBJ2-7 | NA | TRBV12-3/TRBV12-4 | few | CASSLFAPYEQYF | TGTGCCAGCAGTTTGTTTGCCCCCTACGAGCAGTACTTC
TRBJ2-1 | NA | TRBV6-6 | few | CASQLGSSEQFF | TGTGCCAGCCAATTAGGGTCTTCTGAGCAGTTCTTC
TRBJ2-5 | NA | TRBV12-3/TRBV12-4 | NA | CASSFGWETQYF | TGTGCCAGCAGTTTTGGGTGGGAGACCCAGTACTTC
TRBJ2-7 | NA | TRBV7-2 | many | CASSPPHPGRLPYEQYF | TGTGCCAGCAGCCCCCCCCACCCGGGGCGCTTGCCCTACGAGCAGTACTTC
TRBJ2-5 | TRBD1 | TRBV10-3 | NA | CAISGTGSETQYF | TGTGCCATCAGTGGGACAGGGAGCGAGACCCAGTACTTC
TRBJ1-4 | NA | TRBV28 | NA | CASSLLWGSEKLFF | TGTGCCAGCAGTTTGTTATGGGGTAGTGAAAAACTGTTTTTT
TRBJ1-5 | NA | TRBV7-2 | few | CASSLAGFRNQPQHF | TGTGCCAGCAGCTTAGCGGGGTTTCGCAATCAGCCCCAGCATTTT
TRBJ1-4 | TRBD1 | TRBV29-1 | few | CSVAGQGDPNEKLFF | TGCAGCGTAGCGGGACAGGGGGATCCTAATGAAAAACTGTTTTTT
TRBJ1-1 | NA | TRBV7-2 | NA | CASSLQGGPEAFF | TGTGCCAGCAGCCTACAGGGCGGCCCTGAAGCTTTCTTT